This TCR beta chain was sequenced for a study of OX40 agonist ivuxolimab in advanced cancers. Study information: Patients were dosed with the agonistic anti-OX40 (CD134) antibody ivuxolimab. Every 2 weeks, ivuxolimab was infused into the patients intravenously at between 0.01 and 10 mg/kg. It was permissible to have had prior anti-PD-1, anti-PD-L1 or anti-CTLA-4 therapy, and around 41% had some. Study conclusions and caveats: There was clonal expansion of CD4+ and CD8+ blood T cells by week 6 at 0.1 to 3.0 mg/kg.

Details on this clone: Its antigen is as yet unknown.

V dropped 2 bases and J dropped 4 bases, with 14 bases sitting between them. Germline V gene sequence: CDR1 MNHEY, CDR2 SVGAGI. The CDR3 spans 15 residues. Produced via immunoSEQ multiplex PCR; TCRdb's table is partial and in-frame only. The sample lists about 68,000 clones, under 90% occurring once. The chain carries TRBV6-5 and TRBJ1-1; D call uncertain. The clonotype originates from an adult with an advanced solid tumor such as melanoma, head and neck, liver or kidney cancer. This sample comprised CD4+ or CD8+ T cells sorted from blood, obtained in a trial of the OX40 agonist ivuxolimab. The CDR3 DNA reads TGTGCCAGCAGTTACCGCGGTTGGGCAAGCACTGAAGCTTTCTTT. Translated, it gives CASSYRGWASTEAFF.